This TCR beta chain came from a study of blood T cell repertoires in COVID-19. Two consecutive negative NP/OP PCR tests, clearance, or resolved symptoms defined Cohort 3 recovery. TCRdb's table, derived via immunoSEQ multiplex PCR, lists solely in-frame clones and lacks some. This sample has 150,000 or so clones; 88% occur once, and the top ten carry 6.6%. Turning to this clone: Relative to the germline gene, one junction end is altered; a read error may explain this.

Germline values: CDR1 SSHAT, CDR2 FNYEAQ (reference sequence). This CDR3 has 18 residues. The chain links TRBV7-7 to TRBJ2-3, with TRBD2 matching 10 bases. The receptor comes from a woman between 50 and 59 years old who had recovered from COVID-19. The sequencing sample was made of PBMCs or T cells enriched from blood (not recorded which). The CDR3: CASSLLTGTSASTDTQYF. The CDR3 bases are TGTGCTAGCAGCTTATTAACGGGGACTAGCGCAAGCACAGATACGCAGTATTTT.